This passage covers 27 T cell receptor beta chains from one sample sequenced in a study of T cells after yellow fever vaccination (dated by TCRdb to about 2019). Libraries were prepared through 5' RACE. TCRdb shows the sequencer as Illumina NovaSeq 6000. TCRdb reprocessing: public reads trimmed at Q25 with fastp, clones called with MiXCR, in-frame beta chains kept. Rows with one shared CDR3 protein collapse into an entry with the most common genes and DNA. Recorded for this sample are some 390,000 distinct CDR3 sequences; roughly a sixth of them occurred a single time. The top ten hold over 15% of the sample. The treatment or condition label on this specimen signifies: live attenuated yellow fever vaccine strain. Sequenced here: PBMCs, sampled before the yellow fever booster vaccination. These receptors were obtained from a man between 18 and 35 years old who received the YFV17D yellow fever vaccine.

This clonotype was detected only a few times. This chain joins TRBV20-1 and TRBJ2-5; D ambiguous. Germline V gene lookup returns CDR1 DFQATT and CDR2 SNEGSKA (reference sequence). The CDR3 has 13 residues. The V gene lost 2 bases and the J gene lost 2 bases, with 9 bases spanning the gap. CDR3 loop: CSARTTIQETQYF. In DNA, the CDR3 is TGCAGTGCTAGAACTACCATTCAAGAGACCCAGTACTTC.

The J gene is TRBJ2-3, the V gene TRBV7-2, with D unresolved. Trimming took off 6 bases at V and 6 bases at J, with 13 bases between the two ends. CDR3 size: 13 residues. Per the germline V gene, CDR1 is SGHTA and CDR2 is FQGNSA. The CDR3 DNA sequence: TGTGCCAGCAGACCCCTTTCAGCCGATACGCAGTATTTT. This gives the protein CASRPLSADTQYF.

This clonotype was detected a few times. The chain couples TRBV24-1 to TRBJ1-5; 8 bases are a match to TRBD1. The germline V gene encodes CDR1 KGHDR and CDR2 SFDVKD. The CDR3 runs to 14 residues. The junction had 3 bases not matched to a gene; V was cut back by 5 bases and J by 4 bases. The CDR3 reads CATSGQGANQPQHF. In DNA form, the CDR3 reads TGTGCCACCAGTGGGCAGGGGGCGAATCAGCCCCAGCATTTT.

The chain joins TRBV4-1 to TRBJ1-1, with TRBD1 as a possible D gene (5 bases). The germline V and J ends were trimmed by 4 bases and 10 bases, with 22 bases remaining between them. The CDR3 is 15 residues long. The germline V gene encodes CDR1 MGHRA and CDR2 YSYEKL. The CDR3 sequence is CASSPGSRDGVSAFF. In nucleotides, the CDR3 is TGCGCCAGCAGCCCCGGGAGCAGGGATGGTGTTTCAGCTTTCTTT.

This clonotype has more than one count but fewer than ten. This chain links TRBV5-1 with TRBJ2-5, with D unresolved. CDR3 length equals 14 residues. Germline CDR1 and CDR2: SGHRS and YFSETQ. Trimming left V 1 base short and J 5 bases short, with 12 bases between. CDR3 amino acids: CASSLKGYLETQYF. The CDR3, as DNA: TGCGCCAGCAGCTTGAAAGGGTACCTTGAGACCCAGTACTTC.

The rearrangement links TRBV7-3 to TRBJ2-2; 12 nucleotides line up with TRBD1. Losses at the gene ends were 4 bases for V and 6 bases for J; bases not matched to a gene: 0. This CDR3 spans 14 amino acids. Germline CDR1 is SGHTA and CDR2 is FQGTGA. Written as DNA, the CDR3 is TGTGCCAGCAGCTGGGACAGGGGGCCCGGGGAGCTGTTTTTT. It yields the protein CASSWDRGPGELFF.

The J gene is TRBJ1-1, the V gene TRBV12-3 or TRBV12-4, with a weak D call TRBD1 (5 bases). Trimming removed 7 bases from V and 5 bases from J, with 17 bases in between. This CDR3 has 14 residues. The CDR3 reads CASTALVGGTEAFF. The DNA of the CDR3 is TGTGCCAGCACCGCCCTTGTCGGGGGTACTGAAGCTTTCTTT.

This clonotype was seen at least ten times. This chain connects TRBV5-5 to TRBJ2-2; D call uncertain. V was trimmed by 6 bases and J by 6 bases, leaving 9 bases between them. CDR1 is SGHKS, CDR2 YYEKEE, per germline (reference sequence). The CDR3 is 12 amino acids. CDR3 DNA: TGTGCCAGCAACTATCGGGCCGGGGAGCTGTTTTTT. It translates to CASNYRAGELFF.

The chain is built from TRBV20-1 and TRBJ2-2, with 7 bases that match TRBD1. V was pared by 3 bases and J by 8 bases, with 3 bases of the junction left unmatched. CDR1 is DFQATT, CDR2 SNEGSKA, per germline (reference sequence). This CDR3 contains 12 residues. In DNA, the CDR3 is TGCAGTGCTAGGTCAGGGGGTGGGGAGCTGTTTTTT. As protein: CSARSGGGELFF.

The gene calls are TRBV7-6 and TRBJ2-5; 8 bases are a match to TRBD1. Germline CDR1 SGHVS, CDR2 FNYEAQ. J gave up 5 bases and V 3 bases, and 8 bases lay outside the gene matches. The CDR3 extends over 15 amino acids. The CDR3 bases are TGTGCCAGCAGCTTCAGTGACAGGGGTTCCGAGACCCAGTACTTC. This translates into CASSFSDRGSETQYF. The full variable domain, completed using reference TRBV7-6 and TRBJ2-5, is GAGVSQSPRYKVTKRGQDVALRCDPISGHVSLYWYRQALGQGPEFLTYFNYEAQQDKSGLPNDRFSAERPEGSISTLTIQRTEQRDSAMYRCASSFSDRGSETQYFGPGTRLLVL.

CDR3 coding DNA: TGCAGTGCTCCCCGCCCGGACAGGCTCTATGGCTACACCTTC. Amino acids: CSAPRPDRLYGYTF. The chain has TRBV20-1 and TRBJ1-2; 7 bases align to TRBD1. The ends lost 5 bases at V and 4 bases at J; junction bases unmatched: 10. The CDR3 loop spans 14 amino acids. CDR1 DFQATT and CDR2 SNEGSKA come from the germline V gene (reference sequence).

The rearrangement links TRBV28 to TRBJ2-7, with TRBD1 matching 9 bases. Germline assignment: CDR1 MDHEN and CDR2 SYDVKM. V lost 5 bases, J lost 9 bases, and 14 bases stayed unmatched. The CDR3 loop spans 15 amino acids. CDR3 coding DNA: TGTGCCAGCAGTACAGGGGGGACAGGGAGGGTTGGGCAGTACGTC. Its translation is CASSTGGTGRVGQYV.

CDR3 bases: TGTGCCAGCAGCCAAGAAATATCCGAGACCCAGTACTTC. Its protein is CASSQEISETQYF. V usage is TRBV4-2 and J usage is TRBJ2-5; D gene ambiguous. Germline CDR1 and CDR2: LGHNA and YNFKEQ. Between the trimmed V and J ends, which lost 0 bases and 5 bases, there was a span of 7 bases. This CDR3 region has 13 residues.

V usage is TRBV29-1 and J usage is TRBJ1-2; tentatively, D is TRBD1 (6 bases). Between the trimmed V and J ends, which lost 1 base and 6 bases, there was a span of 21 bases. The CDR3 totals 16 residues. Germline V gives CDR1 SQVTM, CDR2 ANQGSEA. CDR3 in DNA: TGCAGCGTTGAAGCCCGGGGAACAGGGACGGATAATGGCTACACCTTC. Translating it yields CSVEARGTGTDNGYTF.

This clonotype was recorded a few times. The chain couples TRBV5-1 to TRBJ2-3, with 11 nucleotides matching TRBD2. Trimming cost V 3 bases and J 1 base; bases outside gene matches: 4. The CDR3 loop spans 16 amino acids. Germline CDR1 and CDR2: SGHRS and YFSETQ. In DNA form, the CDR3 reads TGCGCCAGCAGCTGGGGGACTAGCGGAGGCACAGATACGCAGTATTTT. Its translation: CASSWGTSGGTDTQYF.

The sample holds many counts of this clonotype. The J gene is TRBJ2-7, the V gene TRBV20-1; the match to TRBD1 covers 7 bases. Germline-derived CDR1 and CDR2 are DFQATT and SNEGSKA (reference sequence). Trimming removed 3 bases from V and 4 bases from J; junction bases left unmatched: 3. The length of the CDR3 is 12 residues. The CDR3 DNA is TGCAGTGCTAGTATACAGGGGTACGAGCAGTACTTC. Residues: CSASIQGYEQYF.

This clonotype has more than one count but fewer than ten. The chain uses TRBV4-1 and TRBJ2-1; D not resolved. Trimming removed 1 base at V and 10 bases at J, with 5 bases between. The CDR3 has 11 amino acids. From germline, CDR1 is MGHRA and CDR2 YSYEKL. This CDR3 reads CASSQAREQFF. In nucleotides, the CDR3 is TGCGCCAGCAGCCAAGCCCGAGAGCAGTTCTTC.

This sequence joins TRBV5-4 and TRBJ2-7; perhaps TRBD2 as D (5 bases). Germline CDR1 reads SGHNT; CDR2 reads YYREEE (reference sequence). With 0 bases removed from V and 3 bases from J, the gap between germline ends came to 13 bases. CDR3 length: 15 amino acids. DNA of the CDR3: TGTGCCAGCAGCTTGGACTTGGAGGCTGACTACGAGCAGTACGTC. It specifies CASSLDLEADYEQYV.

This clonotype was detected only a few times. The chain couples TRBV20-1 to TRBJ2-3; a possible D gene is TRBD2 (5 bases). The CDR3 length is 14 residues. The V gene lost 6 bases and the J gene lost 2 bases, with 15 bases spanning the gap. CDR1 is DFQATT and CDR2 is SNEGSKA in the germline V gene (reference sequence). CDR3 in DNA: TGCAGTGCGAGGCCGGGATACGACACAGATACGCAGTATTTT. Translating it yields CSARPGYDTDTQYF.

The chain carries TRBV7-2 and TRBJ1-1, with 7 bases identical to TRBD1. Germline CDR1 reads SGHTA; CDR2 reads FQGNSA. V was clipped by 2 bases and J by 3 bases; unmatched bases: 6. The length of the CDR3 is 15 residues. CDR3: CASSLIRGPDTEAFF. The CDR3, as DNA: TGTGCCAGCAGCTTAATAAGGGGGCCAGACACTGAAGCTTTCTTT.

This clonotype has just a few counts. J is TRBJ2-2 and V is TRBV27, with a possible D match to TRBD2 (6 bases). The CDR3 has 15 amino acids. Looked up from germline, CDR1 is MNHEY and CDR2 is SMNVEV (reference sequence). Trimming left V 5 bases short and J 1 base short, with 11 bases between. CDR3 in amino acids: CASSPWGVNTGELFF. DNA of the CDR3: TGTGCCAGCAGTCCATGGGGGGTGAACACCGGGGAGCTGTTTTTT.

The chain has TRBV11-3 and TRBJ1-1; D unresolved. V was pared by 4 bases and J by 11 bases, with 8 bases between. This CDR3 spans 10 amino acids. Germline assignment: CDR1 SGHNT and CDR2 YENEEA. The DNA of the CDR3 is TGTGCCAGCAGCTCGGGGTCGGCTTTCTTT. Residues: CASSSGSAFF.

J is TRBJ2-3 and V is TRBV5-4, with TRBD2 matching over 8 bases. V dropped 1 base and J dropped 5; count of bases not matched to a gene: 3. The CDR3 contains 14 residues. Germline V gene lookup returns CDR1 SGHNT and CDR2 YYREEE (reference sequence). CDR3 in DNA: TGTGCCAGCAGCTTGAGCGGGGGTCGAGATACGCAGTATTTT. The encoded protein is CASSLSGGRDTQYF.

In regard to this clonotype: A much larger clonotype is one base distant, so this may be a read error. V and J are TRBV4-1 and TRBJ2-3; D is ambiguous. Germline V gene data show CDR1 as MGHRA and CDR2 as YSYEKL. This CDR3 region has 16 residues. The CDR3 DNA sequence: TGCGCCAGCAGCCAAGGGCTACCCCACTACACAGATATGCAGTATTTT. Residues: CASSQGLPHYTDMQYF.

CDR3 sequence: CASSFGRDMNTEAFF. In nucleotides, the CDR3 is TGTGCCAGCAGCTTCGGCCGGGACATGAACACTGAAGCTTTCTTT. The V and J genes are TRBV7-8 and TRBJ1-1, with a weak D call TRBD1 (6 bases). This CDR3 is 15 amino acids long. Germline CDR1 and CDR2: SGHVS and FQNEAQ. V lost 3 bases to trimming and J lost 0 bases, with 11 bases between them.

This clonotype showed up just a few times. The rearrangement links TRBV11-2 to TRBJ2-3; TRBD2 matches 13 bases. Germline V gene lookup returns CDR1 SGHAT and CDR2 FQNNGV. There are 16 residues in the CDR3. After removal of 4 bases from V and 14 bases from J, the junction contained 15 bases not matched to a gene. CDR3 in DNA: TGTGCCAGCAGCTCCTCACTAGCGGGGGGGCGAAAGAAGGTGTATTTT. Its translation is CASSSSLAGGRKKVYF.

In its sample, this clonotype was seen a few times. The chain links TRBV5-1 to TRBJ2-3, with 7 bases matching TRBD1. This CDR3 comprises 16 residues. The junction had 6 bases not matched to a gene; V was cut back by 2 bases and J by 0 bases. Germline CDR1 and CDR2: SGHRS and YFSETQ. The CDR3 region is CASSFGNRGSTDTQYF. DNA for the CDR3: TGCGCCAGCAGCTTTGGGAACAGGGGTAGCACAGATACGCAGTATTTT.